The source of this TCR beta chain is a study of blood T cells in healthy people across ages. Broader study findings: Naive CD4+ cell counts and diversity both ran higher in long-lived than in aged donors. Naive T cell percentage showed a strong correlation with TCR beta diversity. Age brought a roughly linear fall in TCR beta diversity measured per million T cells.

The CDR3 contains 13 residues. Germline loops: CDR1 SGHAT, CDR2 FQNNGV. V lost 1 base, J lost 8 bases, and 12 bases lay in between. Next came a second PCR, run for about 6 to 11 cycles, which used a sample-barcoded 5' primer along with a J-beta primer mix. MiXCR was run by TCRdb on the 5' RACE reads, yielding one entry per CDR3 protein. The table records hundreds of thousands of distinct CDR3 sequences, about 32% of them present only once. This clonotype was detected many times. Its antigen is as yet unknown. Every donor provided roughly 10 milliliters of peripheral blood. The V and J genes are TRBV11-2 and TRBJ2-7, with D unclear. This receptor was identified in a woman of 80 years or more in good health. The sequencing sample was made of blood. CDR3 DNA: TGTGCCAGCAGCTTAGCTGAGGATTCCAAGCAGTACTTC. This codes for CASSLAEDSKQYF.